The entry that follows covers one T cell receptor beta chain sequence. The antigen remains unidentified. This sample is part of a study of pediatric ulcerative colitis. General observations from the study: Compared with controls, ulcerative colitis showed greater blood-rectum clone sharing. Substantially fewer templates came from a couple of patients' blood samples. Clonal expansions reduced rectal repertoire diversity in acute severe colitis.

The data were produced by immunoSEQ multiplex PCR, yet TCRdb's version contains in-frame clones alone and is incomplete. The top ten clones hold less than 4.5% of a sample with over 45,000 clones, about four fifths of them seen once. During colonoscopy, one to two rectal pinch biopsies were collected. This TCR was sampled from a girl under 18 with moderate ulcerative colitis. Specimen: gut tissue.

The CDR3 spells CASSLVTGYEQYF. DNA of the CDR3: TGTGCCAGCAGCTTAGTTACGGGGTACGAGCAGTACTTC. The rearrangement links TRBV7-8 to TRBJ2-7; D possibly corresponds to TRBD2 (5 bases). Germline V gene lookup returns CDR1 SGHVS and CDR2 FQNEAQ. CDR3 length: 13 residues. V lost 1 base, J lost 4 bases, and 8 bases lay in between.